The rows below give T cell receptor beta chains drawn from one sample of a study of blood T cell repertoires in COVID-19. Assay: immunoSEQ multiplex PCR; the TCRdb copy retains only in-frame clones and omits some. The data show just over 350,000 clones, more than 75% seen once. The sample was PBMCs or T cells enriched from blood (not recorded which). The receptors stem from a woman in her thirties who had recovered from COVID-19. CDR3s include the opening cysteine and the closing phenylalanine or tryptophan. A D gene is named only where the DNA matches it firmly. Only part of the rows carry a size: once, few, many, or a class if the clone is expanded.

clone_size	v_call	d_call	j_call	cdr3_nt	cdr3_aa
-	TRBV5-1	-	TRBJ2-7	TGCGCCAGCAGCTTGGCCAACCCAGGATACCCCGAGCAGTACTTC	CASSLANPGYPEQYF
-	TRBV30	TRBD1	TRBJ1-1	TGTGCCTGGAACCCATCAGGGGGCACTGAAGCTTTCTTT	CAWNPSGGTEAFF
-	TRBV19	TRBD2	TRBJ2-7	TGTGCCAGTGCTCCCAGCGGGATCGTCGACGAGCAGTACTTC	CASAPSGIVDEQYF
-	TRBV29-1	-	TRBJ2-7	TGCAGCACCCGGACAGCTCGCGAGCAGTACTTC	CSTRTAREQYF
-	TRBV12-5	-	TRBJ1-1	TGTGCTAGTGGTTTGGTACGGGGGGCGCAGGAAGCTTTCTTT	CASGLVRGAQEAFF
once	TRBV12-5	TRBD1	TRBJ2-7	TGTGCTAGTGGGCCACAGGGGGCGTACGAGCAGTACTTC	CASGPQGAYEQYF
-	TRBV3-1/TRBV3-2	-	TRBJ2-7	TGTGCCAGCAGCCAAGAGAACAGAAGATACGAGCAGTACTTC	CASSQENRRYEQYF
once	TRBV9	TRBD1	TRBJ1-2	TGTGCCAGCAGTGAGACAGGGGTCGACAACTATGGCTACACCTTC	CASSETGVDNYGYTF
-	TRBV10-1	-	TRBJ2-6	TGCGCCAGTCCCCGTGGTGGAGACTCTGGGGCCAACGTCCTGACTTTC	CASPRGGDSGANVLTF
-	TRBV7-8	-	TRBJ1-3	TGTGCCAGCAGCTCTGACAGACCCTCTGGAAACACCATATATTTT	CASSSDRPSGNTIYF
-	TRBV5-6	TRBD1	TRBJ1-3	TGTGCCAGCAGCTTGGAAGGACAGGGTCTTGGAAACACCATATATTTT	CASSLEGQGLGNTIYF
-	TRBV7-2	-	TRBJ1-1	TGTGCCAGCAGCTTAGATATGACTTTCATGAACACTGAAGCTTTCTTT	CASSLDMTFMNTEAFF
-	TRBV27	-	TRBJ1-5	TGTGCCAGCAGTTTGGGCAGGGGCGGTCAGCCCCAGCATTTT	CASSLGRGGQPQHF
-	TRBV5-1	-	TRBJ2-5	TGCGCCAGCAGCTCTCAAGAGACCCAGTACTTC	CASSSQETQYF
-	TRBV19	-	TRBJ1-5	TGTGCCAGTAATAAGGGGTTTAGCAATCAGCCCCAGCATTTT	CASNKGFSNQPQHF
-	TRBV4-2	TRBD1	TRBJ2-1	TGTGCCAGCAGCCAGGGACCCAGGGGGCTCTCCTACAATGAGCAGTTCTTC	CASSQGPRGLSYNEQFF
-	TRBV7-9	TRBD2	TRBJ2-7	TGTGCCAGCAGCTTTTTGGGCGGGAGTACCACAAGCTCCTACGAGCAGTACTTC	CASSFLGGSTTSSYEQYF
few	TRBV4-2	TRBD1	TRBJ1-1	TGTGCCAGCAGCCCCGACAGGGGGGACGGTGGCACTGAAGCTTTCTTT	CASSPDRGDGGTEAFF
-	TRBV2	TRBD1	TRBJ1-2	TGTGCCAGCGGGGGACAGGGGAACTATGGCTACACCTTC	CASGGQGNYGYTF
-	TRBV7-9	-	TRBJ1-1	TGTGCCAGCAGCTTAGGTTCTGTGGGAGAAAACACTGAAGCTTTCTTT	CASSLGSVGENTEAFF